This entry concerns a single T cell receptor beta chain. Its specificity is unknown. The CDR3 extends over 14 amino acids. Looked up from germline, CDR1 is SQVTM and CDR2 is ANQGSEA. V lost 7 bases to trimming and J lost 4 bases; unmatched junction nucleotides: 10. The sample originates from a study of blood T cells in healthy people across ages. Through a sample-barcoded 5' primer and a J-beta primer mix, a second PCR was run for roughly 7 to 11 cycles. Each cDNA molecule received a tag from a template-switch adaptor that had 12 random nucleotides. One entry per CDR3 protein results from TCRdb running MiXCR on the 5' RACE reads. This sample has 890,000 or so distinct CDR3 sequences; around 62% occur once, and the top ten carry about 27%. The authors drew roughly 9.8 milliliters of peripheral blood from each donor. Study results and limitations: The lack of PBMC sorting stopped any conclusive naive versus antigen-experienced comparison. Donor CMV status, an unknown factor, possibly confounded changes in expanded clonotypes.

The TCR sequence derives from a young man in good health. Sequencing used blood. V and J are TRBV29-1 and TRBJ2-1, with 7 bases identical to TRBD1. CDR3 coding DNA: TGCAGCGGTCGGGACAGAACCACTTACAATGAGCAGTTCTTC. This translates into CSGRDRTTYNEQFF.